What follows describes a single T cell receptor beta chain. Its matching antigen is unknown. This record comes from a study of cytomegalovirus exposure and HLA in healthy donors. Study details: HLA-typed donors contributed some 83 million unique TCRs, which were held in an early data release.

Overall study findings and caveats: Previously analyzed data showed that most TCR beta V segments were productive at a frequency of about 87% or about 30%.

Everyone who donated was a healthy bone marrow donor. Primers: 60 Vbeta forward and 13 Jbeta reverse. Original methodology: Unique TCR beta chains numbered roughly 83 million in a later analysis, with around 10 million shared. Some clones are missing from TCRdb's copy, which holds only in-frame ones; the method was immunoSEQ multiplex PCR. V and J calls and clone size come straight from that table; D and trimming were deduced from the DNA. The sample lists over 100,000 clones, approximately 79% seen once, with 0.95% to 1.4% in the top ten. Trimming cost V 6 bases and J 0 bases; bases outside gene matches: 6. The CDR3 is made up of 15 amino acids. Looked up from germline, CDR1 is SNHLY and CDR2 is FYNNEI.

The receptor was derived from a male donor in good health and CMV-seronegative. V usage is TRBV2 and J usage is TRBJ2-3; 7 nucleotides align to TRBD1. Sequencing used PBMCs. CDR3 in DNA: TGTGCCAGCAGCTCGGGGACAGTGAGCACAGATACGCAGTATTTT. It is translated as CASSSGTVSTDTQYF.